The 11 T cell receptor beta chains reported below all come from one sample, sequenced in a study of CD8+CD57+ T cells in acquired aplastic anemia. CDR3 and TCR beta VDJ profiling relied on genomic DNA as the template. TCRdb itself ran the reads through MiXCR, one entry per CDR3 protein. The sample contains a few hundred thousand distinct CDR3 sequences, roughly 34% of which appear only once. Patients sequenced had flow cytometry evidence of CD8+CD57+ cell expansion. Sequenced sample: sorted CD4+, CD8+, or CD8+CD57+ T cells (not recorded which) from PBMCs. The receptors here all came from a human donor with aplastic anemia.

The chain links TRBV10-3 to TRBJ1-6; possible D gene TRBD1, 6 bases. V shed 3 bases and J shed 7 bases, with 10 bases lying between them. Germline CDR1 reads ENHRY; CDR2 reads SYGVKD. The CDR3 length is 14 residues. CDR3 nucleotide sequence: TGTGCCATCAGTGAAGGGGACACCAATTCACCCCTCCACTTT. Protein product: CAISEGDTNSPLHF.

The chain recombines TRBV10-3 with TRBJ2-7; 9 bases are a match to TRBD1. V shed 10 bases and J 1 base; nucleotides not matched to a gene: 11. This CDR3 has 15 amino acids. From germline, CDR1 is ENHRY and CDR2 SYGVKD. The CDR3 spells CASRGRDRVSYEQYF. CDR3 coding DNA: TGTGCCAGCAGGGGCCGGGACAGGGTGTCCTACGAGCAGTACTTC.

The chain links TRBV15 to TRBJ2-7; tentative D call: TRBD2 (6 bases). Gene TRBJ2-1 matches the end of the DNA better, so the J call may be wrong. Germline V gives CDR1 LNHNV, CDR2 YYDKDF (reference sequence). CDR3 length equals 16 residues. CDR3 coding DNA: TGTGCCACCAGCAGGGGGGGAGGAGGAAGTTCCTACGAGCAGTTCTTC. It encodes CATSRGGGGSSYEQFF.

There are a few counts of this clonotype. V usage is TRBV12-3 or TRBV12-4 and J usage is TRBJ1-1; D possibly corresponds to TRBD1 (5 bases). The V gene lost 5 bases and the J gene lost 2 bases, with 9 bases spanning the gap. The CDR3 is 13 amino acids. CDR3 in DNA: TGTGCCAGCAGTCTTTGGGACAACACTGAAGCTTTCTTT. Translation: CASSLWDNTEAFF.

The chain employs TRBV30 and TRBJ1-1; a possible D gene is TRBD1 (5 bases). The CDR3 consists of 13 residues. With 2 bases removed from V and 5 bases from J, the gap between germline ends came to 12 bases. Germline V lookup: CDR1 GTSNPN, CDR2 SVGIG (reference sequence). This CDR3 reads CAWSPGYLTEAFF. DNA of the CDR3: TGTGCCTGGAGTCCAGGGTATTTGACTGAAGCTTTCTTT. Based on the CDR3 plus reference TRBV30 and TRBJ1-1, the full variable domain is SQTIHQWPATLVQPVGSPLSLECTVEGTSNPNLYWYRQAAGRGLQLLFYSVGIGQISSEVPQNLSASRPQDRQFILSSKKLLLSDSGFYLCAWSPGYLTEAFFGQGTRLTVV.

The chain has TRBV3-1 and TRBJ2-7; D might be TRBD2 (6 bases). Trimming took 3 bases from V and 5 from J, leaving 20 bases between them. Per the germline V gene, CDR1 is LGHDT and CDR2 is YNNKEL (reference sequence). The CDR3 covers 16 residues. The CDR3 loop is CASSHGGWESNDEQYF. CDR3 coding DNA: TGTGCCAGCAGCCACGGAGGGTGGGAGTCTAATGACGAGCAGTACTTC.

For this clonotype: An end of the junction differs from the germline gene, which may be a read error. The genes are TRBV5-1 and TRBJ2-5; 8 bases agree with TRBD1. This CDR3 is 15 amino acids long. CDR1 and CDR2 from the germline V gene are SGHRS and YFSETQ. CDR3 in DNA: TGCGCTAGCAGCTTGGCGACAGGGGTGGGGGAGACCCAGTACTTC. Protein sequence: CASSLATGVGETQYF.

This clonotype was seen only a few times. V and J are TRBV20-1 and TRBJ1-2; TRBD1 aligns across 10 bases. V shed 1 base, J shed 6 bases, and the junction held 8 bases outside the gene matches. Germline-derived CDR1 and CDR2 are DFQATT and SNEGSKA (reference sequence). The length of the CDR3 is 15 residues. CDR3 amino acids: CSARGTGGQMDGYTF. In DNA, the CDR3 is TGCAGTGCTAGAGGGACAGGGGGGCAAATGGATGGCTACACCTTC.

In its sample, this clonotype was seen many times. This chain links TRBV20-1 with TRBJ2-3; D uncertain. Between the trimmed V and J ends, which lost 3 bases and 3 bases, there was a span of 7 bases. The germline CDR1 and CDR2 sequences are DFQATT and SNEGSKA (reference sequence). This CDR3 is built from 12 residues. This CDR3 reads CSASEETDTQYF. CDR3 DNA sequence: TGCAGTGCTAGTGAGGAGACAGATACGCAGTATTTT.

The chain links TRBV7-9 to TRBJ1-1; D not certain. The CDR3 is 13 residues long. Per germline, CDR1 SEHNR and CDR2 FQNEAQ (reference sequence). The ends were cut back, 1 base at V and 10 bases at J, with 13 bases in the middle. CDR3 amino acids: CASSLESPMGAFF. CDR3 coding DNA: TGTGCCAGCAGCTTAGAATCCCCCATGGGAGCTTTCTTT.

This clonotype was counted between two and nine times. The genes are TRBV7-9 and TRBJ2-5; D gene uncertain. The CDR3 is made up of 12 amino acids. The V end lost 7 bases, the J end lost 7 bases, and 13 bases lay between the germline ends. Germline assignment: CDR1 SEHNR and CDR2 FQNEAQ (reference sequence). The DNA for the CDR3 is TGTGCCAGCAACTCAGGATGGGGGACCCAGTACTTC. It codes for CASNSGWGTQYF.